The 27 T cell receptor beta chains below come from one sample, sequenced in a study of cytomegalovirus exposure and HLA in healthy donors. In the PCR, 60 Vbeta and 13 Jbeta primers were used. Profiled with immunoSEQ multiplex PCR; TCRdb holds only in-frame clones, not every one. The repertoire consists of 90,000 to 120,000 clones, with around two thirds occurring once and the leading ten covering 12% to 15%. The sequencing input was PBMCs. The receptors were sampled from a woman between 35 and 50 years old in good health and CMV-seropositive.

A few counts support this clone. The chain combines TRBV6-5 with TRBJ1-6; 10 bases map to TRBD1. Trimming at V came to 6 bases and at J to 8 bases, leaving 7 bases not matched to a gene. The CDR3 has 15 amino acids. CDR1 and CDR2 from the germline V gene are MNHEY and SVGAGI. The CDR3 spells CASRPGTGDYSPLHF. As DNA, the CDR3 is TGTGCCAGCAGACCCGGGACAGGGGATTATTCACCCCTCCACTTT.

This chain uses TRBV10-1 with TRBJ1-2; 7 positions match TRBD1. The CDR3 loop spans 15 amino acids. Germline V CDR1 and CDR2: WNHNN, SYGVQD (reference sequence). The junction had 5 bases not matched to a gene; V was cut back by 0 bases and J by 4 bases. The CDR3 here is CASSESAGGFYGYTF. The CDR3 coding sequence is TGCGCCAGCAGTGAGTCGGCAGGGGGGTTCTATGGCTACACCTTC.

The V and J genes are TRBV7-9 and TRBJ2-5; TRBD1 is a possible D gene (7 bases). The last part of the DNA fits TRBJ2-7 better; the J call may be wrong. CDR1 is SEHNR, CDR2 FQNEAQ, per germline (reference sequence). The CDR3 runs to 12 residues. CDR3 loop: CASRRDSYEQYF. As DNA, the CDR3 is TGTGCCAGCAGGCGGGACAGCTACGAGCAGTACTTC.

The V and J genes are TRBV6-5 and TRBJ2-3, with D maybe TRBD1 (6 bases). Trimming took 6 bases from V and 2 from J, leaving 9 bases between them. The CDR3 length is 13 residues. CDR1 and CDR2 from the germline V gene are MNHEY and SVGAGI. CDR3 protein: CASRRQVTDTQYF. Written as DNA, the CDR3 is TGTGCCAGCAGACGACAGGTCACAGATACGCAGTATTTT.

The V call is TRBV6-1, the J call TRBJ1-3, with unresolved D. Trimming took 6 bases from V and 0 from J, leaving 12 bases between them. This CDR3 comprises 15 residues. CDR1 and CDR2 (germline): MNHNS, SASEGT. The CDR3 protein is CASRATPSSGNTIYF. Here the CDR3 DNA reads TGTGCCAGCAGAGCGACCCCCAGCTCTGGAAACACCATATATTTT.

The genes are TRBV5-4 and TRBJ1-1; the D gene is possibly TRBD1 (6 bases). V shed 0 bases and J shed 5 bases, with 11 bases lying between them. The CDR3 is made up of 14 amino acids. Per the germline V gene, CDR1 is SGHNT and CDR2 is YYREEE (reference sequence). The CDR3 bases are TGTGCCAGCAGCTTGGTGGGGGCGCAGACTGAAGCTTTCTTT. Translation: CASSLVGAQTEAFF.

The chain is built from TRBV2 and TRBJ2-7; 7 positions match TRBD1. Germline V lookup: CDR1 SNHLY, CDR2 FYNNEI. The CDR3 runs to 14 residues. The V and J ends lost 6 bases and 1 base, in that order; junction bases with no gene match: 6. The CDR3 reads CASRGQTISYEQYF. As DNA, the CDR3 is TGTGCCAGCAGGGGACAGACGATATCCTACGAGCAGTACTTC.

V is TRBV30 and J is TRBJ2-1; 10 bases are shared with TRBD1. Germline trimming cut 5 bases from V and 2 bases from J; bases unmatched to any gene: 0. Per the germline V gene, CDR1 is GTSNPN and CDR2 is SVGIG (reference sequence). The CDR3 runs to 13 residues. CDR3 DNA: TGTGCCTGGGGACAGGGGGCCTACAATGAGCAGTTCTTC. It encodes CAWGQGAYNEQFF.

The chain has TRBV7-8 and TRBJ2-1; 8 nucleotides match TRBD1. The germline V gene has CDR1 SGHVS and CDR2 FQNEAQ. The CDR3 is 16 amino acids. The V and J ends lost 2 bases and 0 bases, in that order; junction bases with no gene match: 3. CDR3: CASSLPTGGSYNEQFF. DNA for the CDR3: TGTGCCAGCAGCTTACCCACAGGGGGCTCCTACAATGAGCAGTTCTTC.

The chain joins TRBV10-2 to TRBJ1-3; 8 bases match TRBD1. Per germline, CDR1 WSHSY and CDR2 SAAADI. Losses at the gene ends were 8 bases for V and 0 bases for J; bases not matched to a gene: 6. The CDR3 has 15 amino acids. The CDR3 protein is CASGVGQGSGNTIYF. CDR3 sequence (DNA): TGCGCCAGCGGGGTAGGACAGGGCTCTGGAAACACCATATATTTT.

The chain couples TRBV7-2 to TRBJ2-4, with 8 bases identical to TRBD2. V gave up 1 base and J gave up 1 base; unmatched junction bases: 3. In germline, CDR1 is SGHTA, CDR2 FQGNSA. The CDR3 contains 16 residues. The CDR3 protein is CASSLERGGAKNIQYF. CDR3 sequence (DNA): TGTGCCAGCAGCTTAGAACGGGGGGGGGCCAAAAACATTCAGTACTTC.

The chain employs TRBV10-1 and TRBJ1-5, with 8 bases fitting TRBD1. This CDR3 is built from 20 residues. J was trimmed by 7 bases and V by 8 bases; bases with no gene match: 28. Germline V gives CDR1 WNHNN, CDR2 SYGVQD (reference sequence). CDR3 region: CASGGPPRFRDRSFSQPQHF. Here the CDR3 DNA reads TGCGCCAGCGGAGGGCCCCCTAGGTTTCGGGACAGGAGCTTCTCACAGCCCCAGCATTTT.

The V and J genes are TRBV6-1 and TRBJ2-3; the D gene is possibly TRBD1 (6 bases). The CDR3 runs to 13 residues. Between the trimmed V and J ends, which lost 6 bases and 3 bases, there was a span of 10 bases. CDR1 MNHNS and CDR2 SASEGT come from the germline V gene. In DNA form, the CDR3 reads TGTGCCAGCAGAACAACAGGGACAGATACGCAGTATTTT. Translation gives CASRTTGTDTQYF.

This clone was observed once. V is TRBV19 and J is TRBJ1-1; D may be TRBD1 (5 bases). Per germline, CDR1 LNHDA and CDR2 SQIVND (reference sequence). Trimming shortened V by 3 bases and J by 4 bases, and 15 bases separated the two germline ends. This CDR3 comprises 15 residues. The CDR3 spells CASSILPQASTEAFF. The CDR3 nucleotides are TGTGCCAGTAGTATTCTGCCACAGGCCAGCACTGAAGCTTTCTTT.

CDR3 nucleotides: TGTGCCAGCAGCGTAGGCAGGCTTAACTATGGCTACACCTTC. Amino acids: CASSVGRLNYGYTF. The chain carries TRBV9 and TRBJ1-2; D gene unclear. V gave up 0 bases and J gave up 1 base, with 7 bases separating them. Germline V CDR1 and CDR2: SGDLS, YYNGEE. This CDR3 comprises 14 residues. Variable domain in full (rest from reference TRBV9 and TRBJ1-2): DSGVTQTPKHLITATGQRVTLRCSPRSGDLSVYWYQQSLDQGLQFLIQYYNGEERAKGNILERFSAQQFPDLHSELNLSSLELGDSALYFCASSVGRLNYGYTFGSGTRLTVV.

The chain combines TRBV7-2 with TRBJ2-1, with 9 bases matching TRBD1. J gave up 5 bases and V 5 bases, and 13 bases lay outside the gene matches. This CDR3 comprises 17 residues. CDR1 and CDR2 (germline): SGHTA, FQGNSA. The CDR3 is CASSGRGQGMLNNEQFF. The CDR3 nucleotides read TGTGCCAGCAGCGGCCGAGGACAGGGGATGTTAAACAATGAGCAGTTCTTC. Using reference TRBV7-2 and TRBJ2-1 for the parts outside the CDR3, the full variable domain is GAGVSQSPSNKVTEKGKDVELRCDPISGHTALYWYRQSLGQGLEFLIYFQGNSAPDKSGLPSDRFSAERTGGSVSTLTIQRTQQEDSAVYLCASSGRGQGMLNNEQFFGPGTRLTVL.

The sample holds a few counts of this clone. The rearrangement joins TRBV6-5 to TRBJ2-3; D is perhaps TRBD2 (6 bases). Trimming stripped 6 bases from V and 1 base from J, with 8 bases between. This CDR3 contains 13 residues. From germline, CDR1 is MNHEY and CDR2 SVGAGI. The CDR3 nucleotides are TGTGCCAGCAGGCCGGGAGGCACAGATACGCAGTATTTT. Protein: CASRPGGTDTQYF.

The chain carries TRBV10-3 and TRBJ2-5; TRBD2 aligns across 8 bases. Per germline, CDR1 ENHRY and CDR2 SYGVKD. Losses at the gene ends were 9 bases for V and 2 bases for J; bases not matched to a gene: 11. This CDR3 has 15 amino acids. CDR3 nucleotides: TGTGCCATACGGGGTGGGGCGGGGGGACAAGAGACCCAGTACTTC. It translates to CAIRGGAGGQETQYF.

The chain combines TRBV28 with TRBJ1-5, with 8 bases lining up with TRBD1. CDR3 size: 17 residues. Looked up from germline, CDR1 is MDHEN and CDR2 is SYDVKM. With V trimmed by 5 bases and J by 7 bases, 16 bases remained unmatched. DNA for the CDR3: TGTGCCAGCAGTCCTCCCCCCGGACAGGGAGGGAAACAGCCCCAGCATTTT. It encodes CASSPPPGQGGKQPQHF. Drawing the rest from reference TRBV28 and TRBJ1-5, the complete variable domain is DVKVTQSSRYLVKRTGEKVFLECVQDMDHENMFWYRQDPGLGLRLIYFSYDVKMKEKGDIPEGYSVSREKKERFSLILESASTNQTSMYLCASSPPPGQGGKQPQHFGDGTRLSIL.

To note about this clone: An end of the junction does not agree with germline; a read error may underlie this. V usage is TRBV7-7 and J usage is TRBJ2-2; TRBD1 matches at 7 bases. This CDR3 contains 14 residues. The germline gives CDR1 SSHAT, CDR2 FNYEAQ (reference sequence). The CDR3 region is CASSVNRGAGELFF. In DNA, the CDR3 is TGTGCTAGCAGCGTAAACAGGGGCGCCGGGGAGCTGTTTTTT. The whole variable domain, filled in from reference TRBV7-7 and TRBJ2-2, reads GAGVSQSPRYKVTKRGQDVTLRCDPISSHATLYWYQQALGQGPEFLTYFNYEAQPDKSGLPSDRFSAERPEGSISTLTIQRTEQRDSAMYRCASSVNRGAGELFFGEGSRLTVL.

This chain uses TRBV30 with TRBJ2-5; TRBD2 is a possible D gene (5 bases). CDR3 length: 13 residues. Germline V gene data show CDR1 as GTSNPN and CDR2 as SVGIG (reference sequence). Trimming stripped 5 bases from V and 8 bases from J, with 18 bases between. The CDR3 DNA sequence: TGTGCCTGGTCTCCCGACATCGCGGGCACCCAGTACTTC. This codes for CAWSPDIAGTQYF.

This sequence joins TRBV15 and TRBJ2-7, with TRBD1 as a possible D gene (6 bases). The CDR3 extends over 15 amino acids. Trimming cost V 3 bases and J 10 bases, with 22 bases left between them. Germline V lookup: CDR1 LNHNV, CDR2 YYDKDF (reference sequence). The CDR3 here is CATSRPTGSVAKQYF. DNA of the CDR3: TGTGCCACCAGCAGGCCGACAGGTAGTGTTGCGAAACAGTACTTC.

J is TRBJ1-1 and V is TRBV7-9, with D perhaps TRBD1 (6 bases). This CDR3 comprises 15 residues. Trimming took 5 bases from V and 1 from J, leaving 14 bases between them. Germline V CDR1 and CDR2: SEHNR, FQNEAQ (reference sequence). The chain's CDR3 is CASSPKGGTNTEAFF. The CDR3 DNA reads TGTGCCAGCAGCCCTAAAGGGGGTACGAACACTGAAGCTTTCTTT.

The genes are TRBV5-4 and TRBJ2-3; 9 bases agree with TRBD2. The CDR3 is made up of 16 amino acids. Trimming removed 2 bases from V and 0 bases from J; junction bases left unmatched: 4. Germline-derived CDR1 and CDR2 are SGHNT and YYREEE (reference sequence). The CDR3 DNA sequence: TGTGCCAGCAGCTTTGGCGGGGGGGGGAGCACAGATACGCAGTATTTT. It is translated as CASSFGGGGSTDTQYF.

The chain employs TRBV7-3 and TRBJ2-5; 7 bases fit TRBD2. Germline V gives CDR1 SGHTA, CDR2 FQGTGA. The length of the CDR3 is 13 residues. The ends lost 5 bases at V and 2 bases at J; junction bases unmatched: 2. This CDR3 is CASSMGLQETQYF. In nucleotides, the CDR3 is TGTGCCAGCAGCATGGGACTACAAGAGACCCAGTACTTC.

This clone was seen a few times. The chain uses TRBV18 and TRBJ2-7; D is uncertain. Germline V gene sequence: CDR1 KGHSH, CDR2 LQKENI. V was pared by 2 bases and J by 3 bases, with 8 bases between. The CDR3 extends over 13 amino acids. The CDR3 coding sequence is TGTGCCAGCTCACCAGGAGACCTCTACGAGCAGTACTTC. This translates into CASSPGDLYEQYF.

The CDR3 sequence is CASSKRDEQYF. The CDR3, as DNA: TGTGCCAGCAGTAAGAGGGACGAGCAGTACTTC. This sequence joins TRBV6-5 and TRBJ2-7, with D perhaps matching TRBD2 (5 bases). The CDR3 extends over 11 amino acids. V shed 5 bases and J shed 5 bases, with 7 bases lying between them. Per germline, CDR1 MNHEY and CDR2 SVGAGI.